The 10 T cell receptor beta chains below come from one sample, sequenced in a study of PD-L1 blockade in urothelial cancer. The time point denotes: peripheral blood 6 weeks after treatment start. Some clones are missing from TCRdb's copy, which holds only in-frame ones; the method was immunoSEQ multiplex PCR. The data contain 120,000 or so clones, around 88% of them seen just once; the ten biggest clones take up 2.4%. The sample consisted of PBMCs, taken around atezolizumab (anti-PD-L1) treatment. The source of these receptors is a man aged 45 to 65 with urothelial cancer.

The chain combines TRBV6-5 with TRBJ2-7; 10 bases are a match to TRBD2. This CDR3 has 13 residues. The J segment lost 3 bases and the V segment lost 7 bases, leaving 3 bases of the junction unmatched. From germline, CDR1 is MNHEY and CDR2 SVGAGI. This chain's CDR3 is CASMASGSYEQYF. The CDR3, as DNA: TGTGCCAGCATGGCTAGCGGGAGCTACGAGCAGTACTTC.

This chain uses TRBV11-2 with TRBJ2-3, with 12 bases aligning to TRBD2. This CDR3 region has 18 residues. V trimming: 5 bases; J trimming: 5 bases; junction bases outside the gene matches: 14. From germline, CDR1 is SGHAT and CDR2 FQNNGV. CDR3: CASSPFPRSGLAGDTQYF. The CDR3 DNA reads TGTGCCAGCAGCCCATTCCCAAGGTCGGGACTAGCGGGAGATACGCAGTATTTT.

This rearrangement joins TRBV5-6 to TRBJ1-2; TRBD1 aligns across 7 bases. The V segment lost 2 bases and the J segment 2 bases; nucleotides outside the gene matches: 6. The CDR3 has 15 amino acids. CDR1 SGHDT and CDR2 YYEEEE come from the germline V gene. This chain's CDR3 is CASSLRQGGNYGYTF. The CDR3 region has the DNA TGTGCCAGCAGCTTAAGACAGGGCGGCAACTATGGCTACACCTTC.

The chain has TRBV2 and TRBJ2-4; 15 bases are shared with TRBD2. Looked up from germline, CDR1 is SNHLY and CDR2 is FYNNEI. J lost 0 bases, V lost 6 bases, and 9 bases had no gene match. The CDR3 has 19 amino acids. The CDR3 DNA reads TGTGCCAGCAGGCAAGGACTAGCGGGAGGGCCCATAGCCAAAAACATTCAGTACTTC. Its protein product is CASRQGLAGGPIAKNIQYF.

V and J are TRBV6-1 and TRBJ2-1; possibly TRBD2 for D (6 bases). V lost 3 bases, J lost 4 bases, and 10 bases lay in between. CDR3 size: 14 residues. CDR1 MNHNS and CDR2 SASEGT come from the germline V gene. The DNA for the CDR3 is TGTGCCAGCAGTGACAGCGGGCAGTACAATGAGCAGTTCTTC. Amino acid sequence: CASSDSGQYNEQFF.

The rearrangement links TRBV9 to TRBJ1-3; D remains ambiguous. Germline loops: CDR1 SGDLS, CDR2 YYNGEE. This CDR3 spans 16 amino acids. V was cut by 0 bases and J by 2 bases, with 12 bases left in between. CDR3 protein: CASSVDVGRPGNTIYF. DNA of the CDR3: TGTGCCAGCAGCGTAGATGTCGGGAGGCCTGGAAACACCATATATTTT. The full variable domain, in which reference TRBV9 and TRBJ1-3 provide the parts outside the CDR3, is DSGVTQTPKHLITATGQRVTLRCSPRSGDLSVYWYQQSLDQGLQFLIQYYNGEERAKGNILERFSAQQFPDLHSELNLSSLELGDSALYFCASSVDVGRPGNTIYFGEGSWLTVV.

The J gene is TRBJ2-3, the V gene TRBV30; D possibly corresponds to TRBD2 (7 bases). Trimming pared 6 bases from V and 6 bases from J, leaving 22 bases between. The CDR3 totals 15 residues. Germline CDR1 and CDR2: GTSNPN and SVGIG (reference sequence). CDR3 sequence: CACPSGASGWDTQYF. The CDR3 DNA sequence: TGTGCCTGTCCCTCGGGGGCTAGCGGATGGGATACGCAGTATTTT.

J is TRBJ1-1 and V is TRBV2; possible D gene TRBD1, 5 bases. Germline CDR1 is SNHLY and CDR2 is FYNNEI. V lost 4 bases, J lost 4 bases, and 16 bases lay in between. This CDR3 is built from 15 residues. CDR3 protein: CASSGSWGASTEAFF. The CDR3 nucleotides are TGTGCCAGCAGTGGTTCATGGGGCGCATCCACTGAAGCTTTCTTT.

The V and J genes are TRBV7-9 and TRBJ1-6; unclear D gene. The CDR3 extends over 17 amino acids. Germline V gene lookup returns CDR1 SEHNR and CDR2 FQNEAQ (reference sequence). Trimming left V 3 bases short and J 3 bases short, with 15 bases between. The CDR3 DNA sequence: TGTGCCAGCAGCTTTTTTCATGCGGGCGACTATAATTCACCCCTCCACTTT. This sequence encodes CASSFFHAGDYNSPLHF.

This chain uses TRBV7-6 with TRBJ1-3; no firm D call. The CDR3 runs to 16 residues. Germline CDR1 SGHVS, CDR2 FNYEAQ. V gave up 0 bases and J gave up 0 bases, with 9 bases separating them. As DNA, the CDR3 is TGTGCCAGCAGCTTAGCGCCCGTGAGCTCTGGAAACACCATATATTTT. Its translation is CASSLAPVSSGNTIYF.